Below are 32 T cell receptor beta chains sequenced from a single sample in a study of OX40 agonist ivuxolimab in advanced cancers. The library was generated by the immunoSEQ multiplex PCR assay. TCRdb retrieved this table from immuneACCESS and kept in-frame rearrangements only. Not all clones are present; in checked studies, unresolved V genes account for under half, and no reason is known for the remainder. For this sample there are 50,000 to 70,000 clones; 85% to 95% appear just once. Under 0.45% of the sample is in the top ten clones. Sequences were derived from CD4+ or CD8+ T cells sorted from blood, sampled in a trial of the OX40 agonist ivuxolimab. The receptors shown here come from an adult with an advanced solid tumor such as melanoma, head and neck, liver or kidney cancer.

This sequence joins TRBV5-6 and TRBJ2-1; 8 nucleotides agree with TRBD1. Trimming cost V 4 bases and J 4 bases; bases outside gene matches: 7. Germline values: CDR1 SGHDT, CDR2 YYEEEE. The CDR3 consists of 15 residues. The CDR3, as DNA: TGTGCCAGCAGCCCCCGGACAGGGATTTACAATGAGCAGTTCTTC. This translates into CASSPRTGIYNEQFF.

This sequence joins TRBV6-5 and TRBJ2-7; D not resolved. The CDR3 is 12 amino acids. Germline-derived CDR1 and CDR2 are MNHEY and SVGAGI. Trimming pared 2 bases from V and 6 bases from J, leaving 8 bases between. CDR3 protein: CASSYARSEQYF. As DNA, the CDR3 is TGTGCCAGCAGTTACGCGCGGTCCGAGCAGTACTTC.

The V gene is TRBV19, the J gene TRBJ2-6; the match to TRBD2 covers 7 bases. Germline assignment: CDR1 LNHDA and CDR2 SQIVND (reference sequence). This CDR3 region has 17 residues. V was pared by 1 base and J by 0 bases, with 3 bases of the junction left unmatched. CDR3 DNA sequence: TGTGCCAGTAGTATAGGGGGGGGAACCTCTGGGGCCAACGTCCTGACTTTC. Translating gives CASSIGGGTSGANVLTF.

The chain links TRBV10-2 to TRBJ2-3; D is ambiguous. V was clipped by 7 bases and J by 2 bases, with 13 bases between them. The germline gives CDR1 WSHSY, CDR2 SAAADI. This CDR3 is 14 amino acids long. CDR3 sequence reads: CASKEGYSTDTQYF. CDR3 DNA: TGCGCCAGCAAGGAAGGGTACTCCACAGATACGCAGTATTTT.

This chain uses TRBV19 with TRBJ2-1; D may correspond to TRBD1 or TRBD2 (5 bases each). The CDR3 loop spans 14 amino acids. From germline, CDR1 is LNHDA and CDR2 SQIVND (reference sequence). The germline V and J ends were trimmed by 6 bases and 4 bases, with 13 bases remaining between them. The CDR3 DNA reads TGTGCCAGTAGCCCCGGGGACCTTTACAATGAGCAGTTCTTC. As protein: CASSPGDLYNEQFF.

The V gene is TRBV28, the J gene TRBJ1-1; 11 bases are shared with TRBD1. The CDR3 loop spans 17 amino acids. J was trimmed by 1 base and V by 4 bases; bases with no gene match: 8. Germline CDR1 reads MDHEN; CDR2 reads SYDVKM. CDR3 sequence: CASSSGQGAGRNTEAFF. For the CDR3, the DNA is TGTGCCAGCAGTTCTGGACAGGGGGCTGGGAGGAACACTGAAGCTTTCTTT.

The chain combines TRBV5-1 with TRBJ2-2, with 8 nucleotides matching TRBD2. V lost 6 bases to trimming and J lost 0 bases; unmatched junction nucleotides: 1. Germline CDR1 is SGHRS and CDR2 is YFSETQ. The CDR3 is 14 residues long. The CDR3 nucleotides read TGCGCCAGCATCGGGGGGGCGAACACCGGGGAGCTGTTTTTT. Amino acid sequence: CASIGGANTGELFF. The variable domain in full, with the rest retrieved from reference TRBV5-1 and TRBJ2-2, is KAGVTQTPRYLIKTRGQQVTLSCSPISGHRSVSWYQQTPGQGLQFLFEYFSETQRNKGNFPGRFSGRQFSNSRSEMNVSTLELGDSALYLCASIGGANTGELFFGEGSRLTVL.

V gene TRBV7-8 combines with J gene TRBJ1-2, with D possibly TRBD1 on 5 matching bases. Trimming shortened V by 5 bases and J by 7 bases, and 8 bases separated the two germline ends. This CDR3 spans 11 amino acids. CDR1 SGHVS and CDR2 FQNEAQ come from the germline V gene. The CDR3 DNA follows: TGTGCCAGCAGCCCCGGGGCTGGCTACACCTTC. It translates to CASSPGAGYTF.

The CDR3 is CASGLVLYEQYF. CDR3 nucleotide sequence: TGTGCTAGTGGTTTGGTACTCTACGAGCAGTACTTC. This chain connects TRBV12-5 to TRBJ2-7; D is unresolved. V was clipped by 0 bases and J by 3 bases, with 3 bases between them. This CDR3 contains 12 residues. Germline V gene sequence: CDR1 LGHNT, CDR2 FRNRAP.

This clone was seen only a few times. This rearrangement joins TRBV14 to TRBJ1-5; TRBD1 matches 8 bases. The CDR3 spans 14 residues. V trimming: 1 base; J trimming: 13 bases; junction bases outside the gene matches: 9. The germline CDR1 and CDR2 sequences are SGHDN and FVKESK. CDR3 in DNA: TGTGCCAGCAGCCAAGGACAGGGGACCGCCCGTCAGCATTTT. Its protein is CASSQGQGTARQHF.

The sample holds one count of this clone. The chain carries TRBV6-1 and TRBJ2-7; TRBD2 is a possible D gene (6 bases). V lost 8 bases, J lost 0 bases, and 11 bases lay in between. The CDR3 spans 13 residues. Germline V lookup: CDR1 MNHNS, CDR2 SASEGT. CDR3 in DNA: TGTGCCAGCTCGGAGGGGCACTCCTACGAGCAGTACTTC. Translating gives CASSEGHSYEQYF.

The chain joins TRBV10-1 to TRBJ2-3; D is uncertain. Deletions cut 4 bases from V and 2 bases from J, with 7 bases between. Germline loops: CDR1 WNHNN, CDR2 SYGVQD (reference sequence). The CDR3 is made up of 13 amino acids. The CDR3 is CASSANLTDTQYF. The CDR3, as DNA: TGCGCCAGCAGTGCTAACCTCACAGATACGCAGTATTTT.

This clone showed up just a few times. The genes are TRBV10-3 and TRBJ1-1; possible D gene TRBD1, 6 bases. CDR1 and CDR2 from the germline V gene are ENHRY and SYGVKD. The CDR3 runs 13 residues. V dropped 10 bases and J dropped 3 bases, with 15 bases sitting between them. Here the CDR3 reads CATSRGADTEAFF. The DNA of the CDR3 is TGTGCCACCAGCAGGGGTGCGGACACTGAAGCTTTCTTT.

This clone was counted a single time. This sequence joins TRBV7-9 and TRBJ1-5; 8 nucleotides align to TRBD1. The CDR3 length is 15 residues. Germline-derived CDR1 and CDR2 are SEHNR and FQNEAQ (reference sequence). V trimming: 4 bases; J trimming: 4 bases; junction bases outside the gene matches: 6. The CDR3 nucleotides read TGTGCCAGCAGCTATGGGACAGGCCTAAATCAGCCCCAGCATTTT. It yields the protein CASSYGTGLNQPQHF.

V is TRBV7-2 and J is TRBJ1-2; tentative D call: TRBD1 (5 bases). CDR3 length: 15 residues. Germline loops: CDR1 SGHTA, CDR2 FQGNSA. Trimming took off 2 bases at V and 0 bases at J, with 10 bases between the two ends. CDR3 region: CASSLNLDTNYGYTF. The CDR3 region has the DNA TGTGCCAGCAGCTTAAATCTGGACACTAACTATGGCTACACCTTC.

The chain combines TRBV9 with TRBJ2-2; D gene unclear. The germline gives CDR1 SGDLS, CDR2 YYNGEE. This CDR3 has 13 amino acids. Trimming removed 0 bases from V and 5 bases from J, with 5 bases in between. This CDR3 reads CASSVEQTGELFF. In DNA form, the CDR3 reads TGTGCCAGCAGCGTAGAACAGACCGGGGAGCTGTTTTTT.

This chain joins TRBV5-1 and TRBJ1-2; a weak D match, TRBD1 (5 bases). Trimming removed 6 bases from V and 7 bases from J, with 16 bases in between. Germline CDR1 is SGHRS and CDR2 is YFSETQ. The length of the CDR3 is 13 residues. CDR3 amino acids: CASTDSRGGGYTF. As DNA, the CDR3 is TGCGCCAGCACTGACAGCCGGGGAGGTGGCTACACCTTC.

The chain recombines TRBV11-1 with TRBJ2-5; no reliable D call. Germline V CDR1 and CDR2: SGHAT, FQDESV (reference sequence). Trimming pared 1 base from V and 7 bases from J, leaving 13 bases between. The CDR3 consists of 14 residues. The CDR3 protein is CASSLEFQTGTQYF. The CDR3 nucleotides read TGTGCCAGCAGCTTAGAATTCCAGACGGGGACCCAGTACTTC.

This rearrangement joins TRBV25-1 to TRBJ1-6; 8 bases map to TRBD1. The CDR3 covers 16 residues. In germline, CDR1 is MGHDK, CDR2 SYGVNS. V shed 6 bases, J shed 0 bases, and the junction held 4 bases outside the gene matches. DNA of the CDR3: TGTGCCAGCAGCGGACAGGGAAGCTCCTATAATTCACCCCTCCACTTT. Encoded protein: CASSGQGSSYNSPLHF.

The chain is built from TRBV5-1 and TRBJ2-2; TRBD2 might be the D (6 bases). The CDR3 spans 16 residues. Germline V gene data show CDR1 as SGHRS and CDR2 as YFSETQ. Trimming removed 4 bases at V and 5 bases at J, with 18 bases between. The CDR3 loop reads CASSPIKGLETGELFF. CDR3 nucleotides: TGCGCCAGCAGCCCTATAAAGGGACTGGAGACCGGGGAGCTGTTTTTT.

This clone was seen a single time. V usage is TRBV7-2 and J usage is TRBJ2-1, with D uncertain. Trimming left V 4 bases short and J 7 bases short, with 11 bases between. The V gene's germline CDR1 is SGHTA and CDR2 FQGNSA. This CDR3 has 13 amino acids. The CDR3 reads CASSSSFGNEQFF. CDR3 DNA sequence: TGTGCCAGCAGCTCCTCTTTTGGAAATGAGCAGTTCTTC.

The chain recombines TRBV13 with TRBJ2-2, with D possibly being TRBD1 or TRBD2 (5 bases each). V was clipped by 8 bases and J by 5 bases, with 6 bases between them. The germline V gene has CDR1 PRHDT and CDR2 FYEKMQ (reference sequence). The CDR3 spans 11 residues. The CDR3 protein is CASGGTGELFF. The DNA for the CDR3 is TGTGCCAGCGGGGGAACCGGGGAGCTGTTTTTT.

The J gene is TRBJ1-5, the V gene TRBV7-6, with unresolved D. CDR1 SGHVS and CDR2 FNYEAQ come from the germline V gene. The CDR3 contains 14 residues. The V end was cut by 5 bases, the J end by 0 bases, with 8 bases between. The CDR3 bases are TGTGCCAGCAGCCTATCCCGTAGCAATCAGCCCCAGCATTTT. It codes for CASSLSRSNQPQHF.

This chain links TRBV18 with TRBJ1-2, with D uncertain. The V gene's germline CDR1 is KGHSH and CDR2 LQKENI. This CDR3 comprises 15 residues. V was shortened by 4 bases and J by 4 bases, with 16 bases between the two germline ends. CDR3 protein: CASSQAFLPGYGYTF. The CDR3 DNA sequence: TGTGCCAGCTCACAGGCCTTTCTACCCGGCTATGGCTACACCTTC.

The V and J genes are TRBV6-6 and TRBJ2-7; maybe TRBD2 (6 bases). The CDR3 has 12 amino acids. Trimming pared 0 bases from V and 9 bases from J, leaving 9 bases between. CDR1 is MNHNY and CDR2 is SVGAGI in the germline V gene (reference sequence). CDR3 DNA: TGTGCCAGCAGTTACTCTAGGGAGGTGCAGTACTTC. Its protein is CASSYSREVQYF.

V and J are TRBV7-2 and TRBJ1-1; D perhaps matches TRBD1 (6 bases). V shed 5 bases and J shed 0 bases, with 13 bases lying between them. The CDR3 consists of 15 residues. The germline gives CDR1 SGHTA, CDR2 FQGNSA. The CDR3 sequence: CASSLIQGMNTEAFF. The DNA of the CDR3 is TGTGCCAGCAGCCTGATACAGGGCATGAACACTGAAGCTTTCTTT.

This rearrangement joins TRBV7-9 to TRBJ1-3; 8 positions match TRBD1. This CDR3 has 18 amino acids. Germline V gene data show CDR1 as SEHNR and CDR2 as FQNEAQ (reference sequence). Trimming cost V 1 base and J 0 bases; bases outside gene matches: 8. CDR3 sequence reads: CASSLGQGAFISGNTIYF. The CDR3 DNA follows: TGTGCCAGCAGCTTAGGGCAGGGGGCTTTTATCTCTGGAAACACCATATATTTT.

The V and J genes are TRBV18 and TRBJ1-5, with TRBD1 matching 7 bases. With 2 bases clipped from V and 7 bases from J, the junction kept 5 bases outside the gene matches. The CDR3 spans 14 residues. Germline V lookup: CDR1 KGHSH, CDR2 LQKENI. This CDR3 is CASSPYRDSQPQHF. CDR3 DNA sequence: TGTGCCAGCTCACCATACAGGGACAGCCAGCCCCAGCATTTT.

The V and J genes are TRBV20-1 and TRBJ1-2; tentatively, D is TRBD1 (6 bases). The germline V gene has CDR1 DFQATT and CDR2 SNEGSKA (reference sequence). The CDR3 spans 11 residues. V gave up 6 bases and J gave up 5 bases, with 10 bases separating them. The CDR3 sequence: CSALGQYGYTF. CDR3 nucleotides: TGCAGTGCCCTTGGACAGTATGGCTACACCTTC.

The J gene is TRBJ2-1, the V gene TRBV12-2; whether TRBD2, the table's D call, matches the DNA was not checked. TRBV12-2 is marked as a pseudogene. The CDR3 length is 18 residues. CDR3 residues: CASRNKRGLADSGNEQFF. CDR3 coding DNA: TGTGCAAGTCGTAACAAGCGGGGACTAGCAGACTCGGGCAATGAGCAGTTCTTC.

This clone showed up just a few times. CDR3 amino acids: CAWSAQQGGGYTF. CDR3 DNA sequence: TGTGCCTGGAGTGCACAACAGGGTGGTGGCTACACCTTC. The chain recombines TRBV30 with TRBJ1-2, with D possibly TRBD1 on 6 matching bases. The CDR3 consists of 13 residues. Germline CDR1 GTSNPN, CDR2 SVGIG (reference sequence). V shed 1 base and J shed 7 bases, with 13 bases lying between them.

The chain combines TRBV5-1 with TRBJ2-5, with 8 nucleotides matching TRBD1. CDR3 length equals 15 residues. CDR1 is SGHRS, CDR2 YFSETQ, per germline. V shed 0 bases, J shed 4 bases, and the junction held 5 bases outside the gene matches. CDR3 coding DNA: TGCGCCAGCAGCTTGGTCCAGGGGGCGGGAGAGACCCAGTACTTC. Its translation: CASSLVQGAGETQYF.